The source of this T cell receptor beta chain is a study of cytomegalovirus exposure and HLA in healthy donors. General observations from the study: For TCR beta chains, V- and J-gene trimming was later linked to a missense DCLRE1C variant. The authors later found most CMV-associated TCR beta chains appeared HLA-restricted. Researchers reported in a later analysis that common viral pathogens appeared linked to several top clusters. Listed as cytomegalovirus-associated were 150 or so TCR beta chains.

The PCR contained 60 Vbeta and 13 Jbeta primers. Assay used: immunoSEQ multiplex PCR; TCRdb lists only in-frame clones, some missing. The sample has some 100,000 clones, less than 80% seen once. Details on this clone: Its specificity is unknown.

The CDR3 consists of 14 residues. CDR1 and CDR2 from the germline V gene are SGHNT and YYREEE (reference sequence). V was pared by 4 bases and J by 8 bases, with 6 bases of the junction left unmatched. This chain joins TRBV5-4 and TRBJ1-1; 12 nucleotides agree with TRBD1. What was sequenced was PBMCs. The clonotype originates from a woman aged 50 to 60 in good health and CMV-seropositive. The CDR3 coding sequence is TGTGCCAGCAGCGCTGGGACAGGGGGCACAGAAGCTTTCTTT. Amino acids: CASSAGTGGTEAFF.